This T cell receptor beta chain comes out of a study of OX40 agonist ivuxolimab in advanced cancers. Study-wide findings and caveats: The average count of expanded clones was higher among CD8+ T cells than among CD4+. Expanded peripheral T-cell antigen specificity went undetermined.

Remarks on this clone: Its antigen is undetermined.

V lost 0 bases to trimming and J lost 9 bases, with 12 bases between them. The CDR3 consists of 14 residues. Germline V gives CDR1 LGHNA, CDR2 YSLEER. The investigators sampled blood at baseline, at cycle 4 day 1, and at cycle 7 day 1. The data were produced by immunoSEQ multiplex PCR, yet TCRdb's version contains in-frame clones alone and is incomplete. Here the sample spans more than 65,000 clones, almost 90% being singletons. The J gene is TRBJ2-4, the V gene TRBV4-3; D uncertain. This specimen was CD4+ or CD8+ T cells sorted from blood, taken in a trial of the OX40 agonist ivuxolimab. This TCR came from an adult with an advanced solid tumor such as melanoma, head and neck, liver or kidney cancer. The CDR3 DNA follows: TGCGCCAGCAGCCAAGAAGGGCCCACGAGCATTCAGTACTTC. It specifies CASSQEGPTSIQYF.